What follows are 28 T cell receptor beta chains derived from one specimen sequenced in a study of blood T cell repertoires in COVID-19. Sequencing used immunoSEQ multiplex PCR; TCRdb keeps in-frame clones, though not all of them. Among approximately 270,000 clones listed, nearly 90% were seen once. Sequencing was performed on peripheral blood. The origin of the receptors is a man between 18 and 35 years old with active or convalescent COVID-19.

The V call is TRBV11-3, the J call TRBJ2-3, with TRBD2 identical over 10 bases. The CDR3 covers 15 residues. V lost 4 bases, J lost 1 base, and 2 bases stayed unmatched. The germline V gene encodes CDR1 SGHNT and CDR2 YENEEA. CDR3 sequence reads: CASSSGTSGTDTQYF. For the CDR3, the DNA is TGTGCCAGCAGCTCCGGGACTAGCGGCACAGATACGCAGTATTTT.

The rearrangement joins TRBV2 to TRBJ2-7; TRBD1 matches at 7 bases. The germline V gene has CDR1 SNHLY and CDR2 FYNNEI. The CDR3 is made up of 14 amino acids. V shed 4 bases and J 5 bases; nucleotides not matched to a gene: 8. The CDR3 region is CASSVETGFNEQYF. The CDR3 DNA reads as TGTGCCAGCAGTGTGGAGACAGGGTTTAACGAGCAGTACTTC.

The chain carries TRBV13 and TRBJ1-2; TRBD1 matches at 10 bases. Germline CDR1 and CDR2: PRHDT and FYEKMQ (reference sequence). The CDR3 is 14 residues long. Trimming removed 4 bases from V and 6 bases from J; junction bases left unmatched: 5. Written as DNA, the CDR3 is TGTGCCAGCAGCTCTCGGACAGGGGGGCATGGCTACACCTTC. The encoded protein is CASSSRTGGHGYTF.

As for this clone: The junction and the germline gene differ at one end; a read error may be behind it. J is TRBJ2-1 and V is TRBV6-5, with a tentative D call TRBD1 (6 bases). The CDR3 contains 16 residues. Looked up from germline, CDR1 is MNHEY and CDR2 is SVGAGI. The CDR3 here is CASSYSGQNPYNGQFF. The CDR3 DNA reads TGTGCCAGCAGTTACTCTGGACAGAATCCCTACAATGGGCAGTTCTTC.

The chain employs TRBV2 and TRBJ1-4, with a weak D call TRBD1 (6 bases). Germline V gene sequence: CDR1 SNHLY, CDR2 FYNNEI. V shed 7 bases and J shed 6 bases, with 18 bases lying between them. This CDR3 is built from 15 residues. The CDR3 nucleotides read TGTGCCAGCAAGGGGTGGCAAGGGGGAGATGAAAAACTGTTTTTT. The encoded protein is CASKGWQGGDEKLFF.

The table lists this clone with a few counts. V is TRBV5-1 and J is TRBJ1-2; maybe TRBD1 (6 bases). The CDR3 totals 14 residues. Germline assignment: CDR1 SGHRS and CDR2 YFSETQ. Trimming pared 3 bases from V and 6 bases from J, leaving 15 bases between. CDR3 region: CASSSGGDLNGYTF. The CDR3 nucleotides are TGCGCCAGCAGCTCTGGGGGCGACCTGAATGGCTACACCTTC.

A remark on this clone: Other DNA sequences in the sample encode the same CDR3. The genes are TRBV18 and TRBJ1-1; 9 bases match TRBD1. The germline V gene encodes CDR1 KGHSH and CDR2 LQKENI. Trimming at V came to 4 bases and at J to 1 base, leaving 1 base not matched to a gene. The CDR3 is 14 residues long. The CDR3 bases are TGTGCCAGCTCACGGACAGGGGAGAACACTGAAGCTTTCTTT. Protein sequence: CASSRTGENTEAFF.

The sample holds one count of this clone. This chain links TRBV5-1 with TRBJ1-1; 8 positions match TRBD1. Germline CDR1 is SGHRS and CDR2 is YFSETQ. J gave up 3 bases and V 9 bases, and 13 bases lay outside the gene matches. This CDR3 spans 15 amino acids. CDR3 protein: CATTDRDGEDTEAFF. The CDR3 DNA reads TGCGCCACCACGGACAGGGACGGTGAGGACACTGAAGCTTTCTTT. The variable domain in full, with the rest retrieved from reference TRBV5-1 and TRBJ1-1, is KAGVTQTPRYLIKTRGQQVTLSCSPISGHRSVSWYQQTPGQGLQFLFEYFSETQRNKGNFPGRFSGRQFSNSRSEMNVSTLELGDSALYLCATTDRDGEDTEAFFGQGTRLTVV.

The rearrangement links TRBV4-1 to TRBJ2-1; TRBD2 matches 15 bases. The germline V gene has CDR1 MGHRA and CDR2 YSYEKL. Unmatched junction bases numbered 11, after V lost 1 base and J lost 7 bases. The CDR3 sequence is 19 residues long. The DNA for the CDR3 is TGCGCCAGCAGCCAAGGCCCTATTTCCGGGACTAGCGGGAGGAATGAGCAGTTCTTC. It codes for CASSQGPISGTSGRNEQFF.

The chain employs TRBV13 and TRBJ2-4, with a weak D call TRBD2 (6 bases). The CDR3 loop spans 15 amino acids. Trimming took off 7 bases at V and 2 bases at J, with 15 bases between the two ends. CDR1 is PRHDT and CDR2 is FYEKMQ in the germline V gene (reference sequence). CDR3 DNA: TGTGCCAGCACTCCCCGGCGGGGAACCAAAAACATTCAGTACTTC. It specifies CASTPRRGTKNIQYF.

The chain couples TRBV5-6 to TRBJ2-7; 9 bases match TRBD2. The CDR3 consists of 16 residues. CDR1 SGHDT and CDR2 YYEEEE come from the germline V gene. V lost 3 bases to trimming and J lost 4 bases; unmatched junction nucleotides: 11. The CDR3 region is CASSWARGAGGYEQYF. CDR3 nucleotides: TGTGCCAGCAGCTGGGCCCGCGGGGCGGGAGGGTACGAGCAGTACTTC.

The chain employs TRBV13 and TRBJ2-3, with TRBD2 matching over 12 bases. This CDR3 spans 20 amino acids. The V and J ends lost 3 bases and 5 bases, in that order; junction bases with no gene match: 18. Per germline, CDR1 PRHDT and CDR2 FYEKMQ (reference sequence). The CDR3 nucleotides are TGTGCCAGCAGCTTGGCCCATGGACTAGCGGGAATGCAGCGAGGAGATACGCAGTATTTT. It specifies CASSLAHGLAGMQRGDTQYF.

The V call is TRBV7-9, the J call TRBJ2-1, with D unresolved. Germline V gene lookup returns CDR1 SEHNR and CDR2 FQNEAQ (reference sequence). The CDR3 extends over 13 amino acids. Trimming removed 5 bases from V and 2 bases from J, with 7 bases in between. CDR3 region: CASSPPTYNEQFF. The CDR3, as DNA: TGTGCCAGCAGCCCCCCTACCTACAATGAGCAGTTCTTC.

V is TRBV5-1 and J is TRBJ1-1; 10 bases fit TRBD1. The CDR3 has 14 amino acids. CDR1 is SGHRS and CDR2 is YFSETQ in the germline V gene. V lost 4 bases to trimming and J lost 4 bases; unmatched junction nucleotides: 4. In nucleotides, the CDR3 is TGCGCCAGCAGCGTGGGACAGGGGAGCACTGAAGCTTTCTTT. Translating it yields CASSVGQGSTEAFF.

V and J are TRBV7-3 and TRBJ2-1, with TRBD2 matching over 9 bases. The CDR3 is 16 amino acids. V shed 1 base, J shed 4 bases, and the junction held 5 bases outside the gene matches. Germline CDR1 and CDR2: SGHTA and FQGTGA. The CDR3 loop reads CASSLSGGRGYNEQFF. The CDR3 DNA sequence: TGTGCCAGCAGCTTAAGTGGCGGGAGGGGTTACAATGAGCAGTTCTTC. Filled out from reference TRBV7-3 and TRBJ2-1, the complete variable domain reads GAGVSQTPSNKVTEKGKYVELRCDPISGHTALYWYRQSLGQGPEFLIYFQGTGAADDSGLPNDRFFAVRPEGSVSTLKIQRTERGDSAVYLCASSLSGGRGYNEQFFGPGTRLTVL.

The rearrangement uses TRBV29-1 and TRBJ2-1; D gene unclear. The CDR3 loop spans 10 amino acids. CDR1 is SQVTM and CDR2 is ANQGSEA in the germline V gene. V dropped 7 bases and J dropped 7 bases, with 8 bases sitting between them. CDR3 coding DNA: TGCAGCGCCCAAACTAATGAGCAGTTCTTC. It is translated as CSAQTNEQFF.

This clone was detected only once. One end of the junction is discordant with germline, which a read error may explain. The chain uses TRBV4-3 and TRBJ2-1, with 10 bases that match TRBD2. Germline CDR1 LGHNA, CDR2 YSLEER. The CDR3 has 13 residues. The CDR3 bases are TGCGCCAGCAGCCAAGATCTCCTAGCGGGGGAGATCTTC. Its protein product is CASSQDLLAGEIF.

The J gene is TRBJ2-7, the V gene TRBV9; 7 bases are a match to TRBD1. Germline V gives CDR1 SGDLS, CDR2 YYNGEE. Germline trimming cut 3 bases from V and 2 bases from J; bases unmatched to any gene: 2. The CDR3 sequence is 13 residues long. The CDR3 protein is CASSAGQPYEQYF. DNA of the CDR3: TGTGCCAGCAGCGCGGGACAGCCCTACGAGCAGTACTTC. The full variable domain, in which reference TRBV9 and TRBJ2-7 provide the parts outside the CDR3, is DSGVTQTPKHLITATGQRVTLRCSPRSGDLSVYWYQQSLDQGLQFLIQYYNGEERAKGNILERFSAQQFPDLHSELNLSSLELGDSALYFCASSAGQPYEQYFGPGTRLTVT.

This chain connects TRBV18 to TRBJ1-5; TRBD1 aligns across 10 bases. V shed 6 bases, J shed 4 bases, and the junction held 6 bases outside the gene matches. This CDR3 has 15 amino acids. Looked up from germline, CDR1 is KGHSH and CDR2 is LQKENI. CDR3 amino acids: CASSLDRGQNQPQHF. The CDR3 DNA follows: TGTGCCAGCTCCTTAGACAGGGGGCAGAATCAGCCCCAGCATTTT.

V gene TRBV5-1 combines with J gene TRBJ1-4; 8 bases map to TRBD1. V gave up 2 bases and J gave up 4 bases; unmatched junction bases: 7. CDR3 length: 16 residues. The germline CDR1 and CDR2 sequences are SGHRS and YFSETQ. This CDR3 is CASSFMGQEHNEKLFF. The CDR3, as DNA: TGCGCCAGCAGCTTCATGGGACAGGAGCATAATGAAAAACTGTTTTTT.

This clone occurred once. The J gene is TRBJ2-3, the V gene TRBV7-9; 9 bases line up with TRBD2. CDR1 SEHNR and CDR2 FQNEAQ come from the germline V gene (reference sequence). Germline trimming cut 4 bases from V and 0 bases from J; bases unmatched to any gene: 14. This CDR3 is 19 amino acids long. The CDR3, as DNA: TGTGCCAGCAGCTCCGGACACCGGGAGGCGGGAGGGAGCACAGATACGCAGTATTTT. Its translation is CASSSGHREAGGSTDTQYF.

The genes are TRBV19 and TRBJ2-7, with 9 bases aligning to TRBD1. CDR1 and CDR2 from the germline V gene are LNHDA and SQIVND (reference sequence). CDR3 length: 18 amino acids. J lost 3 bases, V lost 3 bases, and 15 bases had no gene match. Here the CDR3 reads CASSISSPGRTGDYEQYF. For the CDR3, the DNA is TGTGCCAGTAGTATTTCGTCGCCGGGACGGACAGGGGACTACGAGCAGTACTTC.

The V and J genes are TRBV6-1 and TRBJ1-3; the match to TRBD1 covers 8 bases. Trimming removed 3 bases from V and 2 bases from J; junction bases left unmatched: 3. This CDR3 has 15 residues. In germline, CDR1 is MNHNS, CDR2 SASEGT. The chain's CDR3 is CASSEQGAAGNTIYF. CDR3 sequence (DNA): TGTGCCAGCAGTGAGCAGGGGGCGGCTGGAAACACCATATATTTT.

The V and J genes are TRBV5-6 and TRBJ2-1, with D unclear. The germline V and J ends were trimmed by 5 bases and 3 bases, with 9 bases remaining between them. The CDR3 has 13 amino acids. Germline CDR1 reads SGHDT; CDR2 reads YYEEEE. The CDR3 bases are TGTGCCAGCAGGTTTACGAGCTACAATGAGCAGTTCTTC. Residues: CASRFTSYNEQFF.

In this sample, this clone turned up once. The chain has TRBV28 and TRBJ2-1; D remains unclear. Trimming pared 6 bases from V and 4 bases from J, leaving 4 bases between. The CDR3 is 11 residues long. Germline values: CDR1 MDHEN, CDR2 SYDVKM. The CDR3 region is CASSSYNEQFF. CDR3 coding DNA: TGTGCCAGCAGCTCGTACAATGAGCAGTTCTTC.

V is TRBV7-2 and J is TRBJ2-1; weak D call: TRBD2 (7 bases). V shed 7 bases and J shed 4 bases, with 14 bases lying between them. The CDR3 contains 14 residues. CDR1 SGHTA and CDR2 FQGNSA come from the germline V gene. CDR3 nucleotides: TGTGCCAGCATGGGGGGGCTATCTTACAATGAGCAGTTCTTC. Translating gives CASMGGLSYNEQFF.

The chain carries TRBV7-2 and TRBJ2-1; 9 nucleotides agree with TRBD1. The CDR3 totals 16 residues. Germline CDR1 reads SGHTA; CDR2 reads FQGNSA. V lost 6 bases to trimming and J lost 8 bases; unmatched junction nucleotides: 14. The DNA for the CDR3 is TGTGCCAGCAGTAAACAACCGGGACAGGGTTCGCATGAGCAGTTCTTC. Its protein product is CASSKQPGQGSHEQFF.

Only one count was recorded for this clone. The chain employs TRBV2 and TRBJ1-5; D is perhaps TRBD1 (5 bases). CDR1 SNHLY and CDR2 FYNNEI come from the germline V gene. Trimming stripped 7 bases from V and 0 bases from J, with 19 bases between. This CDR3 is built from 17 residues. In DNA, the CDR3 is TGTGCCAGCACGGAGGGCTGGGGCGGGGCTAGCAATCAGCCCCAGCATTTT. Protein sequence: CASTEGWGGASNQPQHF.